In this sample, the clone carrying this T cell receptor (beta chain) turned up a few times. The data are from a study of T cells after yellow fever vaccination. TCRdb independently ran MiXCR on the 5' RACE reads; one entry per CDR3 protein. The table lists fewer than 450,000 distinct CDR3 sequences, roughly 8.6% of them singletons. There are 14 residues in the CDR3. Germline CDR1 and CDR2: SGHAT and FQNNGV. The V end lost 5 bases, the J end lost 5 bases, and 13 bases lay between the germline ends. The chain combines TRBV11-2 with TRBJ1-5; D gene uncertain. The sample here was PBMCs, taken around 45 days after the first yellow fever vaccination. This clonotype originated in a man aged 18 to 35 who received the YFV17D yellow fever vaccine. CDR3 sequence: CASSPGPGYQPQHF. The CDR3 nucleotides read TGTGCCAGCAGCCCCGGGCCGGGGTATCAGCCCCAGCATTTT.